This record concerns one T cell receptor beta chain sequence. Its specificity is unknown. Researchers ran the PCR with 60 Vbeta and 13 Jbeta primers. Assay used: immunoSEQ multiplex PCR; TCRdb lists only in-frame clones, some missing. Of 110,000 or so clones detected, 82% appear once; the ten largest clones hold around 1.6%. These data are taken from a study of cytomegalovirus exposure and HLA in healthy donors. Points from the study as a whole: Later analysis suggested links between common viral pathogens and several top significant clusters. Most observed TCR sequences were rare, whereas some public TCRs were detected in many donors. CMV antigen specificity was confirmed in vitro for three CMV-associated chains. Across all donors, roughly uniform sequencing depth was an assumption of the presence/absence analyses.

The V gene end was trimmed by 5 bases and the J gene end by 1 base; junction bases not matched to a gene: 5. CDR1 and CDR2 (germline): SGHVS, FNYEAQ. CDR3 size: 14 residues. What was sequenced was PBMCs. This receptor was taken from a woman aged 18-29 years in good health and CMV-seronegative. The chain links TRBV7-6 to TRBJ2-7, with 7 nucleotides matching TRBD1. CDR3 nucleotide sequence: TGTGCCAGCAGCACGACAGGGCTTTCCTACGAGCAGTACTTC. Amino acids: CASSTTGLSYEQYF. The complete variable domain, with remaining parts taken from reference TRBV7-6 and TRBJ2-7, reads GAGVSQSPRYKVTKRGQDVALRCDPISGHVSLYWYRQALGQGPEFLTYFNYEAQQDKSGLPNDRFSAERPEGSISTLTIQRTEQRDSAMYRCASSTTGLSYEQYFGPGTRLTVT.